These 11 T cell receptor beta chains originate from one sample sequenced in a study of beta chain features in type 1 diabetes (dated by TCRdb to the late 2010s). To prepare the library, the immunoSEQ multiplex PCR assay was applied. The entire amount of isolated RNA was reverse transcribed using the High Capacity cDNA Reverse Transcription Kit, so the sequenced TCRB transcripts were expressed ones. TCRdb retrieved this table from immuneACCESS and kept in-frame rearrangements only. Not all clones are present; in checked studies, unresolved V genes account for under half, and no reason is known for the remainder. For this sample there are around 170,000 clones; approximately 8.4% appear just once. About 2.5% of the sample is taken by the ten largest. Sequencing was carried out using central memory CD4+ T cells from blood. The receptors were gathered from a woman aged 18 to 35 in good health.

The chain carries TRBV7-2 and TRBJ1-3, with TRBD1 identical over 7 bases. The CDR3 extends over 18 amino acids. With 1 base clipped from V and 4 bases from J, the junction kept 13 bases outside the gene matches. The germline gives CDR1 SGHTA, CDR2 FQGNSA. The CDR3 here is CASSLVGGGASRGNTIYF. CDR3 sequence (DNA): TGTGCCAGCAGCTTAGTAGGAGGGGGCGCCTCAAGAGGAAACACCATATATTTT. The full variable domain, rest sourced from reference TRBV7-2 and TRBJ1-3, is GAGVSQSPSNKVTEKGKDVELRCDPISGHTALYWYRQSLGQGLEFLIYFQGNSAPDKSGLPSDRFSAERTGGSVSTLTIQRTQQEDSAVYLCASSLVGGGASRGNTIYFGEGSWLTVV.

The chain links TRBV7-3 to TRBJ2-7; 8 bases agree with TRBD2. CDR1 is SGHTA, CDR2 FQGTGA, per germline. This CDR3 has 14 amino acids. Trimming took 3 bases from V and 5 from J; bases not matched to a gene: 6. CDR3: CASSLLAGTNEQYF. The DNA for the CDR3 is TGTGCCAGCAGCTTGTTAGCGGGGACCAACGAGCAGTACTTC. Complete variable domain (other parts from reference TRBV7-3 and TRBJ2-7): GAGVSQTPSNKVTEKGKYVELRCDPISGHTALYWYRQSLGQGPEFLIYFQGTGAADDSGLPNDRFFAVRPEGSVSTLKIQRTERGDSAVYLCASSLLAGTNEQYFGPGTRLTVT.

The table lists this clone with a few counts. J is TRBJ1-1 and V is TRBV5-1; TRBD1 matches at 8 bases. With V trimmed by 2 bases and J by 3 bases, 6 bases remained unmatched. Germline assignment: CDR1 SGHRS and CDR2 YFSETQ. The CDR3 runs to 15 residues. Here the CDR3 reads CASSFTGGVDTEAFF. CDR3 DNA sequence: TGCGCCAGCAGCTTTACAGGGGGAGTTGACACTGAAGCTTTCTTT.

A few counts support this clone. The chain is built from TRBV5-6 and TRBJ1-5; D remains unclear. CDR1 and CDR2 from the germline V gene are SGHDT and YYEEEE. The CDR3 has 14 amino acids. V lost 4 bases and J lost 1, with 9 bases in between. CDR3: CASSNGASNQPQHF. The CDR3 DNA sequence: TGTGCCAGCAGCAACGGAGCGAGCAATCAGCCCCAGCATTTT.

A few counts support this clone. The chain uses TRBV29-1 and TRBJ1-2, with D possibly matching TRBD1 (5 bases). This CDR3 is built from 14 residues. The germline V and J ends were trimmed by 0 bases and 3 bases, with 11 bases remaining between them. CDR1 and CDR2 from the germline V gene are SQVTM and ANQGSEA. Written as DNA, the CDR3 is TGCAGCGTTGAAGACGGGCAGGGCTACTATGGCTACACCTTC. As protein: CSVEDGQGYYGYTF.

This clone came up a few times. The chain carries TRBV4-3 and TRBJ2-3; the D gene is possibly TRBD2 (6 bases). Germline assignment: CDR1 LGHNA and CDR2 YSLEER. V lost 1 base and J lost 3, with 11 bases in between. The CDR3 loop spans 15 amino acids. This CDR3 reads CASSQVDAGTDTQYF. The CDR3 DNA reads TGCGCCAGCAGCCAAGTCGACGCGGGGACAGATACGCAGTATTTT.

Turning to this clone: The junction departs from the called germline gene at one end, perhaps through a read error. CDR3 region: CASSQVTGGTEAFF. CDR3 in DNA: TGTGCCAGCAGCCAGGTCACAGGGGGGACTGAAGCTTTCTTT. The chain links TRBV4-1 to TRBJ1-1; 8 nucleotides line up with TRBD1. The CDR3 extends over 14 amino acids. From germline, CDR1 is MGHRA and CDR2 YSYEKL.

This chain uses TRBV21-1 with TRBJ2-3; the table assigns TRBD2, which was not confirmed against the DNA. TRBV21-1 is assigned pseudogene status. This CDR3 is 13 amino acids long. Here the CDR3 DNA reads TGTGCCAGCCGCCCAAGGAGTAGAGTGACGCAGTATTTT. Its translation is CASRPRSRVTQYF.

This clone has only a few counts. V and J are TRBV2 and TRBJ2-1; TRBD1 matches at 12 bases. The CDR3 contains 14 residues. Germline V gives CDR1 SNHLY, CDR2 FYNNEI. J was trimmed by 9 bases and V by 8 bases; bases with no gene match: 8. The CDR3 DNA reads as TGTGCCAGCTCCCCGGGACAGGGGGCGGTTGAGCAGTTCTTC. Residues: CASSPGQGAVEQFF. Full variable domain (missing parts from reference TRBV2 and TRBJ2-1): EPEVTQTPSHQVTQMGQEVILRCVPISNHLYFYWYRQILGQKVEFLVSFYNNEISEKSEIFDDQFSVERPDGSNFTLKIRSTKLEDSAMYFCASSPGQGAVEQFFGPGTRLTVL.

The chain links TRBV7-2 to TRBJ2-1; TRBD2 matches at 13 bases. V trimming: 5 bases; J trimming: 8 bases; junction bases outside the gene matches: 3. The CDR3 is 14 amino acids. Germline CDR1 reads SGHTA; CDR2 reads FQGNSA. Written as DNA, the CDR3 is TGTGCCAGCAGCAGACTAGCGGGAGGCGATGAGCAGTTCTTC. This sequence encodes CASSRLAGGDEQFF.

This sequence joins TRBV7-8 and TRBJ2-5, with D perhaps TRBD2 (6 bases). Trimming removed 6 bases from V and 7 bases from J, with 18 bases in between. The CDR3 extends over 14 amino acids. CDR1 is SGHVS and CDR2 is FQNEAQ in the germline V gene. The DNA of the CDR3 is TGTGCCAGCAGACCTACCGGGTGGAGGGGGACCCAGTACTTC. It translates to CASRPTGWRGTQYF.